These T cell receptor beta chains were read from a single sample in a study of cytomegalovirus exposure and HLA in healthy donors. Produced via immunoSEQ multiplex PCR; TCRdb's table is partial and in-frame only. The data show more than 150,000 clones, approximately 79% seen once. The material sequenced was PBMCs. The receptor set was obtained from a man aged 35 to 55 in good health and CMV-seropositive. CDR3s include the opening cysteine and the closing phenylalanine or tryptophan. The D gene is left open where the match is weak. Rows may omit the clone size; those that give it use once, few, many or a size class.

>-|TRBJ1-6|TRBV7-2|-
TGTGCCAGCAGCGATAAGACAAAACGGAGGGCACCCCTCCACTTT
CASSDKTKRRAPLHF
>once|TRBJ1-5|TRBV25-1|-
TGTGCCAGCAGTGCCACAGGGCAGGGTCAGCCCCAGCATTTT
CASSATGQGQPQHF
>-|TRBJ2-4|TRBV19|TRBD2
TGTGCCAGTAGTAGATTTGGGGGGGAAAACATTCAGTACTTC
CASSRFGGENIQYF
>once|TRBJ2-1|TRBV30|TRBD2
TGTGCCTGGAGTGTCGGGGGGGCCTCCTACAATGAGCAGTTCTTC
CAWSVGGASYNEQFF
>many|TRBJ2-5|TRBV9|TRBD2
TGTGCCAGCAGCCCCCAGGGCGGGGGGGCAGGAGAGACCCAGTACTTC
CASSPQGGGAGETQYF
>-|TRBJ1-4|TRBV2|TRBD1
TGTGCCAGCATCTTTGACAGGGGGAATGAAAAACTGTTTTTT
CASIFDRGNEKLFF
>-|TRBJ2-4|TRBV7-2|TRBD1
TGTGCCAGCAGCCTAGGACAGGGAGCCGTCAGTGGCATTCAGTACTTC
CASSLGQGAVSGIQYF
>-|TRBJ1-1|TRBV7-9|TRBD1
TGTGCCAGCGCCAACCGGGACAGGGGACCGAGCACTGAAGCTTTCTTT
CASANRDRGPSTEAFF
>-|TRBJ2-3|TRBV4-3|TRBD2
TGCGCCAGCAGCCAAGAGTCAGCGGGGGCCACAGATACGCAGTATTTT
CASSQESAGATDTQYF
>-|TRBJ2-5|TRBV5-6|TRBD1
TGTGCCAGCAGCCTAACGACAGGGGGTTTCGGAGAGACCCAGTACTTC
CASSLTTGGFGETQYF
>-|TRBJ1-3|TRBV7-6|-
TGTGCCAGCAGCTTAGTTAGGGTCGGGACTGGAAACACCATATATTTT
CASSLVRVGTGNTIYF
>once|TRBJ1-4|TRBV7-2|TRBD1
TGTGCCAGCAGCTTAGGAGGGGGCAAGTATGAAAAACTGTTTTTT
CASSLGGGKYEKLFF
>once|TRBJ2-3|TRBV14|-
TGTGCCAGCAGCCCCTTCGGCACAGATACGCAGTATTTT
CASSPFGTDTQYF
>-|TRBJ2-7|TRBV7-9|-
TGTGCCAGCAGCCTCTCATCCGGGAGCTACGAGCAGTACTTC
CASSLSSGSYEQYF